A selection of T cell receptor beta chains follows, all from one sample in a study of T cells in Graves' hyperthyroidism and ophthalmopathy. One entry per CDR3 protein results from TCRdb running MiXCR on the multiplex PCR reads. Seen here are roughly 650,000 distinct CDR3 sequences, around 15% observed once, and the top ten hold around 3.5%. Sample: blood. The receptors shown here come from a woman aged 35 to 49 with Graves' ophthalmopathy. Both conserved end residues are part of each CDR3. The order of the fields is D gene, clone size, J gene, V gene, CDR3 DNA, CDR3 protein. A D gene is named only where the DNA matches it firmly. For some rows the clone size is stated as once, few or many, or as a class when expanded; others skip it.

>NA|many|TRBJ1-4|TRBV5-1
TGCGCCAGCAGTTCCGGAGGCGAAGGGGGTTATGAAAAACTGTTTTTT
CASSSGGEGGYEKLFF
>NA|many|TRBJ1-2|TRBV16
TGTGCCAGCAGCCAATGGGACCACTACACCTTC
CASSQWDHYTF
>TRBD2|NA|TRBJ2-3|TRBV9
TGTGCCAGCAGCCCTCAGGGGACTAGCGGGAGGGGGAGCACAGATACGCAGTATTTT
CASSPQGTSGRGSTDTQYF
>NA|few|TRBJ1-1|TRBV10-3
TGTGCCATCAGTGAGTCGAGGACTGAAGCTTTCTTT
CAISESRTEAFF
>NA|few|TRBJ2-2|TRBV5-1
TGCGCCAGCAGGGACGCCCAATTCCCCGGGGAGCTGTTTTTT
CASRDAQFPGELFF
>TRBD1|few|TRBJ1-3|TRBV20-1
TGCAGTGCCGCCGGGACAGCGATCTCTGGAAACACCATATATTTT
CSAAGTAISGNTIYF
>NA|many|TRBJ1-1|TRBV3-1
TGTGCCAGCAGCCAAAGGACTGAAGCTTTCTTT
CASSQRTEAFF
>TRBD1|NA|TRBJ1-2|TRBV20-1
TGCAGTGCTGCTACAGGGGCCTATGGCTACACCTTC
CSAATGAYGYTF
>TRBD1|NA|TRBJ1-5|TRBV28
TGTGCCAGCAGTTCCGCTGAACAGGGGAGGGACCAGCCCCAGCATTTT
CASSSAEQGRDQPQHF
>TRBD1|many|TRBJ1-5|TRBV20-1
TGCAGTGCTAGGTTGGACAGGGCATCCGCCCAGCATTTT
CSARLDRASAQHF
>NA|few|TRBJ1-4|TRBV20-1
TGCAGTGCTAGGAGGGAAACTGCAACTAATGAAAAACTGTTTTTT
CSARRETATNEKLFF
>NA|NA|TRBJ2-1|TRBV6-1
TGTGCCAGCAGTCCACGGGACTCTTCCCCCAATGAGCAGTTCTTC
CASSPRDSSPNEQFF
>NA|many|TRBJ2-7|TRBV3-1
TGTGCCAGCAGCCAAGATCGGACGGAGCAGTACTTC
CASSQDRTEQYF
>TRBD2|many|TRBJ2-1|TRBV2
TGTGCCAGCAGGGCACTAGCGGGAGCTTACAATGAGCAGTTCTTC
CASRALAGAYNEQFF
>TRBD1|few|TRBJ2-3|TRBV19
TGTGCCAGTAGTACCCGGACAGGGAGAGATACGCAGTATTTT
CASSTRTGRDTQYF
>TRBD2|NA|TRBJ2-1|TRBV7-7
TGTGCTAGCAGACCTAGCGGGAGGCTCGGTTATAACAATGAGCAGTTCTTC
CASRPSGRLGYNNEQFF
>NA|NA|TRBJ2-1|TRBV12-3/TRBV12-4
TGTGCCAGCAGTTTAATGGGGGGCTATCGGAATGAGCAGTTCTTC
CASSLMGGYRNEQFF
>NA|few|TRBJ1-6|TRBV2
TGTGCCAGCAGTGTTCAGGGGACGGTTGGCTCACCCCTCCACTTT
CASSVQGTVGSPLHF
>NA|few|TRBJ1-1|TRBV6-2/TRBV6-3
TGTGCCAGCAGTTACTCGACGGATTGGGACACTGAAGCTTTCTTT
CASSYSTDWDTEAFF
>TRBD2|many|TRBJ2-7|TRBV30
TGTGCCTGGACCCTTCGGACTAGGCCGACCTACGAGCAGTACTTC
CAWTLRTRPTYEQYF
>TRBD2|few|TRBJ2-1|TRBV18
TGTGCCAGCTCACCAGGGACTAGCGGGAGTCTTGAGCAGTTCTTC
CASSPGTSGSLEQFF
>NA|few|TRBJ2-6|TRBV20-1
TGCAGAAGTCCAGGGTCTGATGGGGCCAACGTCCTGACTTTC
CRSPGSDGANVLTF
>TRBD2|NA|TRBJ2-5|TRBV20-1
TGCAGTGCTAGGAAGCGGGGGGGCCGAGAGACCCAGTACTTC
CSARKRGGRETQYF
>NA|many|TRBJ1-1|TRBV11-2
TGTGCCAGCAGCTCAAACAGCCTCACTGAAGCTTTCTTT
CASSSNSLTEAFF
>NA|few|TRBJ1-3|TRBV20-1
TGCAGTGCTGAAGGATCTGCTGGAAACACCATATATTTT
CSAEGSAGNTIYF
>NA|few|TRBJ2-5|TRBV28
TGTGCCAGCAGTTTATTCGGGGTGGGCCAAGAGACCCAGTACTTC
CASSLFGVGQETQYF
>TRBD2|many|TRBJ2-7|TRBV30
TGTGCCTGGAGATCTAGCGGGAGCGCCTACGAGCAGTACTTC
CAWRSSGSAYEQYF
>NA|few|TRBJ1-1|TRBV5-4
TGTGCCAGCAGCTTGGGACAGGTTGAAGCTTTCTTT
CASSLGQVEAFF
>TRBD2|few|TRBJ2-1|TRBV2
TGTGCCAGTCCGTTAGCGGGGTCCCAAAATGAGCAGTTCTTC
CASPLAGSQNEQFF
>NA|many|TRBJ2-1|TRBV2
TGTGCCAGCAGTGTAAAGCGGGCCCCTCCATATGAGCAGTTCTTC
CASSVKRAPPYEQFF
>TRBD1|many|TRBJ2-3|TRBV12-3/TRBV12-4
TGTGCCAGCAGTTTAGGCGGGACAGGGGGCTTTACGCAGTATTTT
CASSLGGTGGFTQYF
>NA|many|TRBJ1-1|TRBV28
TGTGCCAGCAGTTTATGGGGTGAAGCTTTCTTT
CASSLWGEAFF
>TRBD2|many|TRBJ2-1|TRBV11-3
TGTGCCAGCAGCTTAACTAGCGGGGGGGCAGGTGAGCAGTTCTTC
CASSLTSGGAGEQFF
>NA|NA|TRBJ1-1|TRBV9
TGTGCCAGCAGCGCCCTGACAGGTGGGGTTGGGGACACTGAAGCTTTCTTT
CASSALTGGVGDTEAFF
>NA|few|TRBJ1-1|TRBV6-1
TGTGCCAGCAGACGCCAGGGGATCACTGAAGCTTTCTTT
CASRRQGITEAFF
>NA|NA|TRBJ1-2|TRBV29-1
TGCAGCGTTGCGGCAGGAACGACTAACTATGGCTACACCTTC
CSVAAGTTNYGYTF
>NA|many|TRBJ2-1|TRBV12-3/TRBV12-4
TGTGCCAGCAGTTTCCCCCAGCGCAATGAGCAGTTCTTC
CASSFPQRNEQFF
>NA|few|TRBJ2-5|TRBV20-1
TGCAGTGCTAGCCTGGACTTTCAAGAGACCCAGTACTTC
CSASLDFQETQYF
>NA|many|TRBJ1-1|TRBV12-3/TRBV12-4
TGTGCCAGCAGAAAAGGAGCTACCATGAACACTGAAGCTTTCTTT
CASRKGATMNTEAFF
>TRBD2|few|TRBJ2-1|TRBV7-6
TGTGCCAGCAGCTCACAGCCCGGGACTAGCGGGAGGAGGGATGAGCAGTTCTTC
CASSSQPGTSGRRDEQFF
>NA|many|TRBJ2-7|TRBV28
TGTGCCAGCAGTTCACCCGAAGGCGGTAGCTCCTACGAGCAGTACTTC
CASSSPEGGSSYEQYF
>TRBD1|few|TRBJ2-1|TRBV18
TGTGCCAGCTCACCCATCCAGGGGGCGATGGGCGGTGAGCAGTTCTTC
CASSPIQGAMGGEQFF
>TRBD2|few|TRBJ2-1|TRBV2
TGTGCCAGCAGTGAAGCGCTTCGGCGGGGGGGTGAGCAGTTCTTC
CASSEALRRGGEQFF
>TRBD1|NA|TRBJ1-4|TRBV15
TGTGCCACCAGCAGAGATCGACAGGGGGCGGAAAAACTGTTTTTT
CATSRDRQGAEKLFF
>TRBD1|many|TRBJ1-5|TRBV18
TGTGCCAGCTCAGCTGACAGGGGTGTACAGCCCCAGCATTTT
CASSADRGVQPQHF
>TRBD1|many|TRBJ1-4|TRBV7-9
TGTGCCAGCAACCCGGGACAGGGGTTGACTAATGAAAAACTGTTTTTT
CASNPGQGLTNEKLFF
>NA|NA|TRBJ2-1|TRBV19
TGTGCCAGTAGTAGGCCCGGACGGAGCTCCTACAATGAGCAGTTCTTC
CASSRPGRSSYNEQFF
>NA|few|TRBJ1-3|TRBV7-9
TGTGCCAGCAGCTTACAACAAAACTCTGGAAACACCATATATTTT
CASSLQQNSGNTIYF
>TRBD1|many|TRBJ1-5|TRBV20-1
TGCAGTGCACTTGGGACAGGGCGGGAAGATCAGCCCCAGCATTTT
CSALGTGREDQPQHF
>NA|once|TRBJ2-1|TRBV12-3/TRBV12-4
TGTGCCAGCAATGAAGGAGACAGTGAGCAGTTCTTC
CASNEGDSEQFF
>NA|NA|TRBJ1-5|TRBV20-1
TGCAGTGCTAGAGGACAGTTGGATCAGCCCCAGCATTTT
CSARGQLDQPQHF
>TRBD2|NA|TRBJ2-1|TRBV7-9
TGTGCCAGCAGCTCGATAGAGCGGGGGGTCTACAATGAGCAGTTCTTC
CASSSIERGVYNEQFF
>TRBD1|many|TRBJ2-3|TRBV11-3
TGTGCCAGCAGCTTAGGGGGACAGACCCCGGATACGCAGTATTTT
CASSLGGQTPDTQYF
>NA|many|TRBJ2-1|TRBV11-2
TGTGCCAGCAGCTTAGGCCCAGGTGGCGAGCAGTTCTTC
CASSLGPGGEQFF
>TRBD1|many|TRBJ1-5|TRBV6-1
TGTGCCAGCAGTCCGGACAGGGCAGGCAATCAGCCCCAGCATTTT
CASSPDRAGNQPQHF
>NA|many|TRBJ2-2|TRBV5-1
TGCGCCAGCAGCGTCAACACCGGGGAGCTGTTTTTT
CASSVNTGELFF
>TRBD1|few|TRBJ1-1|TRBV6-1
TGTGCCAGCATAGGGACAGGGAGAACTGAAGCTTTCTTT
CASIGTGRTEAFF
>NA|few|TRBJ1-2|TRBV6-1
TGTGCCAGCAGTTATTCCCCCTCCTTAGGCTACACCTTC
CASSYSPSLGYTF